The rows below give T cell receptor beta chains drawn from one sample of a study of glioma-infiltrating T cells. TCRdb re-analysed the multiplex PCR reads in MiXCR, keeping a single row per CDR3 protein. This sample has about 5,700 distinct CDR3 sequences, with roughly 42% found just once. The sequencing input was glioma tissue, nonneoplastic brain tissue, or PBMCs (not recorded which). The receptor set was obtained from a human donor with low-grade glioma or glioblastoma, undergoing nonglioma brain surgery, or in good health (not recorded which). CDR3s include the opening cysteine and the closing phenylalanine or tryptophan. A D gene is named only where the DNA matches it firmly. Clone size is given for some rows only: seen once, a few or many times, or a class if the clone is expanded.

clone_size: .; v_call: TRBV2; d_call: .; j_call: TRBJ2-1; cdr3_aa: CASSAGLKGNEQFF; cdr3_nt: TGTGCCAGCAGTGCTGGACTGAAGGGCAATGAGCAGTTCTTC
clone_size: .; v_call: TRBV4-2; d_call: .; j_call: TRBJ1-1; cdr3_aa: CASSQATEQNTNTEAFF; cdr3_nt: TGTGCCAGCAGCCAAGCTACAGAACAGAATACGAACACTGAAGCTTTCTTT
clone_size: many; v_call: TRBV12-5; d_call: .; j_call: TRBJ2-1; cdr3_aa: CASGPGQSSYNEQFF; cdr3_nt: TGTGCTAGTGGTCCAGGACAGAGCTCCTACAATGAGCAGTTCTTC
clone_size: many; v_call: TRBV5-4; d_call: .; j_call: TRBJ2-7; cdr3_aa: CASSFASAEKYEQYF; cdr3_nt: TGTGCCAGCAGCTTCGCTAGCGCAGAAAAATACGAGCAGTACTTC
clone_size: .; v_call: TRBV20-1; d_call: .; j_call: TRBJ1-2; cdr3_aa: CSASPNYGHAF; cdr3_nt: TGCAGTGCTAGCCCAAACTATGGCCACGCCTTC
clone_size: .; v_call: TRBV29-1; d_call: .; j_call: TRBJ1-3; cdr3_aa: CSVRSGAGNTIYF; cdr3_nt: TGCAGCGTTCGGTCAGGGGCTGGAAACACCATATATTTT
clone_size: many; v_call: TRBV12-5; d_call: .; j_call: TRBJ2-5; cdr3_aa: CASGLGAGIGETQYF; cdr3_nt: TGTGCTAGTGGTTTGGGGGCAGGGATAGGTGAGACCCAGTACTTC
clone_size: many; v_call: TRBV2; d_call: TRBD2; j_call: TRBJ2-1; cdr3_aa: CASSEVGLAAEQFF; cdr3_nt: TGTGCCAGCAGTGAAGTAGGACTAGCAGCTGAGCAGTTCTTC
clone_size: medium-sized; v_call: TRBV20-1; d_call: TRBD1; j_call: TRBJ2-1; cdr3_aa: CSAQKQGKGYNEQFF; cdr3_nt: TGCAGTGCTCAGAAACAGGGGAAGGGCTACAATGAGCAGTTCTTC
clone_size: few; v_call: TRBV29-1; d_call: TRBD1; j_call: TRBJ2-1; cdr3_aa: CSAKKGTGGHNEQFF; cdr3_nt: TGCAGCGCCAAGAAGGGGACAGGGGGTCACAATGAGCAGTTCTTC
clone_size: .; v_call: TRBV28; d_call: .; j_call: TRBJ2-1; cdr3_aa: CASSTTTPEQFF; cdr3_nt: TGTGCCAGCAGTACAACTACTCCCGAGCAGTTCTTC
clone_size: medium-sized; v_call: TRBV20-1; d_call: .; j_call: TRBJ1-1; cdr3_aa: CSALTTVNTEAFF; cdr3_nt: TGCAGTGCCCTCACGACAGTGAACACTGAAGCTTTCTTT